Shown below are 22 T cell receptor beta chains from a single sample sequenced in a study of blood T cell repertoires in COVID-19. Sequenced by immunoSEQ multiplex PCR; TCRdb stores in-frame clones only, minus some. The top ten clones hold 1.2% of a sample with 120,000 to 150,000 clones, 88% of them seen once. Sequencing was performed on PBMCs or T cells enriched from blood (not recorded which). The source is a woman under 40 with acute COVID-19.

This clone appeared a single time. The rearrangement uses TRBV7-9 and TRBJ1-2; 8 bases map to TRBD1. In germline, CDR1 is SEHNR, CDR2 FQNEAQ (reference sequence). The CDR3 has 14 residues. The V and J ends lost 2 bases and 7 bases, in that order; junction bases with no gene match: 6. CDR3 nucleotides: TGTGCCAGCAGCTTACAGGGGGCGCAGCGTGGCTACACCTTC. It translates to CASSLQGAQRGYTF.

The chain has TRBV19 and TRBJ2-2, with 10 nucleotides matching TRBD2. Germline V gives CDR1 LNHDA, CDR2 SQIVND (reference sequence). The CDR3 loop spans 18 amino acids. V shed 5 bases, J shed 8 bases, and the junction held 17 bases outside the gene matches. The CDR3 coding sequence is TGTGCCAGTAGTCAATCATCCCCAGAGCGGGAGGGCCTGGGGGAGCTGTTTTTT. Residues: CASSQSSPEREGLGELFF. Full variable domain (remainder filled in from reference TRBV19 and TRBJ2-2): DGGITQSPKYLFRKEGQNVTLSCEQNLNHDAMYWYRQDPGQGLRLIYYSQIVNDFQKGDIAEGYSVSREKKESFPLTVTSAQKNPTAFYLCASSQSSPEREGLGELFFGEGSRLTVL.

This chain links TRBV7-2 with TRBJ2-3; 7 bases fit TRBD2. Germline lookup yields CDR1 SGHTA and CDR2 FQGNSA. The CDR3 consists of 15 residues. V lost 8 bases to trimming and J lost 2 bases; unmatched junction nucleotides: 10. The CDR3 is CASFWIAGFTDTQYF. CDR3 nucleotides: TGTGCCAGCTTTTGGATAGCGGGCTTCACAGATACGCAGTATTTT.

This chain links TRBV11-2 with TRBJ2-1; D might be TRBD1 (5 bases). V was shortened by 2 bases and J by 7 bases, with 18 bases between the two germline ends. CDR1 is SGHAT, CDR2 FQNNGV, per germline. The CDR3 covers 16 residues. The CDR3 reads CASSLTGPRAGNEQFF. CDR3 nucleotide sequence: TGTGCCAGCAGCTTAACCGGGCCCAGGGCCGGGAATGAGCAGTTCTTC.

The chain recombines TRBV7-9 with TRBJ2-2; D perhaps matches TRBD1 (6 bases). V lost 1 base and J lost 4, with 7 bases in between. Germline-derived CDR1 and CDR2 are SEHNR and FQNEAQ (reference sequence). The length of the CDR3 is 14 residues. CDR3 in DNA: TGTGCCAGCAGCTTAGGAGGGGGCACCGGGGAGCTGTTTTTT. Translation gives CASSLGGGTGELFF.

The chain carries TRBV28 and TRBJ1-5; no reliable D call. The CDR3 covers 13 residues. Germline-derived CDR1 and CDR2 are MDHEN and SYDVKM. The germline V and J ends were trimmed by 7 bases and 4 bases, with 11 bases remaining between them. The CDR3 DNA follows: TGTGCCAGCACCGTACCGGGGAATCAGCCCCAGCATTTT. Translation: CASTVPGNQPQHF.

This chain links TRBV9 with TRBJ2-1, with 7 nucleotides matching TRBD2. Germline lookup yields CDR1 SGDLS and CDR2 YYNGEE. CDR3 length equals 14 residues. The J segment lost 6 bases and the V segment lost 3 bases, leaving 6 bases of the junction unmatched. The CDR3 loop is CASSGRDYLNEQFF. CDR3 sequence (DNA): TGTGCCAGCAGCGGCCGGGACTACCTCAATGAGCAGTTCTTC.

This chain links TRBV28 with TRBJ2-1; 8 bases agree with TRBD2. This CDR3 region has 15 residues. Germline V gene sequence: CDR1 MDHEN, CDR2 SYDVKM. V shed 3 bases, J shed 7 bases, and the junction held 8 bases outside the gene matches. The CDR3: CASSFLDGGGNEQFF. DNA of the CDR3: TGTGCCAGCAGTTTCCTTGACGGGGGGGGTAATGAGCAGTTCTTC.

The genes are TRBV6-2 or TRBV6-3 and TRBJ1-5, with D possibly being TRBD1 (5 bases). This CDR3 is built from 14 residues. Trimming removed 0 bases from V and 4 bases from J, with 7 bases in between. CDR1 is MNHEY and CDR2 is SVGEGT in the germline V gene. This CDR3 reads CASSYSGGNQPQHF. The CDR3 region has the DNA TGTGCCAGCAGTTACTCTGGGGGGAATCAGCCCCAGCATTTT.

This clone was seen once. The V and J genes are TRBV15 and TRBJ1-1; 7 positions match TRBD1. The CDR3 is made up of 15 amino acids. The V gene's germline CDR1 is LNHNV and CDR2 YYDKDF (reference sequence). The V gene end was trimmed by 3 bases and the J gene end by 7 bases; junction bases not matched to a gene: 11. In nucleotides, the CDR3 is TGTGCCACCAGCAGTAGACAGGGACCCATAATTGAAGCTTTCTTT. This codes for CATSSRQGPIIEAFF.

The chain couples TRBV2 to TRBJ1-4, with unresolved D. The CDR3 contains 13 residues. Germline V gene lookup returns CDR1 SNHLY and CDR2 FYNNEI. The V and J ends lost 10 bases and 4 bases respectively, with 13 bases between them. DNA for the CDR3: TGTGCCACCCATGGGCAGATTAATGAAAAACTGTTTTTT. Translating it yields CATHGQINEKLFF.

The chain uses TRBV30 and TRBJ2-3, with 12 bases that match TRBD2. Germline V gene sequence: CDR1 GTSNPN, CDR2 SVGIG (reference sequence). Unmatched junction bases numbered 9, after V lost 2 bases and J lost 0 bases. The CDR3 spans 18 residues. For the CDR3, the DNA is TGTGCCTGGAGTCCTAGACTAGCGGGAGTAGGTAGCACAGATACGCAGTATTTT. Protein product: CAWSPRLAGVGSTDTQYF.

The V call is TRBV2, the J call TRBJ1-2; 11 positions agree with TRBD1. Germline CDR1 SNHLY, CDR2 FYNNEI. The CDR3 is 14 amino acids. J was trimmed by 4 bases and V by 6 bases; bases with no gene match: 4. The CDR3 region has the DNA TGTGCCAGCAGCGTCGGGACAGGGGGCTATGGCTACACCTTC. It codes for CASSVGTGGYGYTF.

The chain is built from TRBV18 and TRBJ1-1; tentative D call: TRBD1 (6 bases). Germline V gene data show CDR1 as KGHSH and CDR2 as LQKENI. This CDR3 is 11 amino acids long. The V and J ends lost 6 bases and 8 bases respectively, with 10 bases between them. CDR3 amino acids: CASSEGTEAFF. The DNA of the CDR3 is TGTGCCAGCTCGGAAGGGACAGAAGCTTTCTTT.

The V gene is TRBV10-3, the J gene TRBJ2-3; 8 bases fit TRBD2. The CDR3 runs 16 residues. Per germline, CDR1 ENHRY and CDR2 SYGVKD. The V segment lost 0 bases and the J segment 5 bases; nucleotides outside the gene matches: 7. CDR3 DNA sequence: TGTGCCATCAGTGAGTCGACAGCGGGAGACATAGATACGCAGTATTTT. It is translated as CAISESTAGDIDTQYF.

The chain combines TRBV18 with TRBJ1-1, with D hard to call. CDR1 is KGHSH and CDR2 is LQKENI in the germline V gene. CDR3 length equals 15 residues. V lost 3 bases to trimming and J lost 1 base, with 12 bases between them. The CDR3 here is CASSPPQTRNTEAFF. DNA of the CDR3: TGTGCCAGCTCACCCCCCCAAACACGGAACACTGAAGCTTTCTTT.

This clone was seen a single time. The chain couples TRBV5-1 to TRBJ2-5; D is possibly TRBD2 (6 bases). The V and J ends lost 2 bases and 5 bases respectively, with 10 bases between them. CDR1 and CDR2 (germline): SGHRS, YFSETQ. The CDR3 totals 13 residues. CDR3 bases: TGCGCCAGCAGCTTTGCTAGCGCGGAGACCCAGTACTTC. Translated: CASSFASAETQYF.

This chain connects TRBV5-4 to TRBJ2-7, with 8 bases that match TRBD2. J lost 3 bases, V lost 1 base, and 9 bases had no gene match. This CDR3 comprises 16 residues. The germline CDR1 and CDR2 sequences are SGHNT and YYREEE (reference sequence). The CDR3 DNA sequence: TGTGCCAGCAGCTTGCGGGGGGGACTAGGGCGCTACGAGCAGTACTTC. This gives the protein CASSLRGGLGRYEQYF.

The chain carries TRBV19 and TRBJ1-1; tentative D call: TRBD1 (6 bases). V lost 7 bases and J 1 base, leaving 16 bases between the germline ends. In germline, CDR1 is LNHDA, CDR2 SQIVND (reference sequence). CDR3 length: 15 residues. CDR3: CASTPPGQRNTEAFF. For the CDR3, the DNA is TGTGCCAGTACCCCTCCGGGACAAAGGAACACTGAAGCTTTCTTT.

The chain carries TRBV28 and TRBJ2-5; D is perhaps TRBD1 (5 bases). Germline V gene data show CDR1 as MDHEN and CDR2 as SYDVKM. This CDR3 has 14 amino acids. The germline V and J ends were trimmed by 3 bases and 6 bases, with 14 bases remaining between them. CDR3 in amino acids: CASSFIGVAQTQYF. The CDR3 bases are TGTGCCAGCAGTTTTATAGGGGTTGCGCAGACCCAGTACTTC.

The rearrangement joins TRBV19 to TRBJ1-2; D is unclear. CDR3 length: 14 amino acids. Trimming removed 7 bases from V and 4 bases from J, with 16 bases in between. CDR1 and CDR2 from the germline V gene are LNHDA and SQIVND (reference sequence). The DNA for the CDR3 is TGTGCCAGTACATCCGCAAGACGAGGCTATGGCTACACCTTC. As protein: CASTSARRGYGYTF. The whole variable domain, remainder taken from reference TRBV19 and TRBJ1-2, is DGGITQSPKYLFRKEGQNVTLSCEQNLNHDAMYWYRQDPGQGLRLIYYSQIVNDFQKGDIAEGYSVSREKKESFPLTVTSAQKNPTAFYLCASTSARRGYGYTFGSGTRLTVV.

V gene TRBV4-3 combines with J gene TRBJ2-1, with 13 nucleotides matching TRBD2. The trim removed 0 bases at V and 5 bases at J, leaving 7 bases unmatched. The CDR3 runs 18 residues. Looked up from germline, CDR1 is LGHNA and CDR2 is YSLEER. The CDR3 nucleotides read TGCGCCAGCAGCCAAGAGGAGGGACTAGCGGGGTTTAACAATGAGCAGTTCTTC. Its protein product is CASSQEEGLAGFNNEQFF.